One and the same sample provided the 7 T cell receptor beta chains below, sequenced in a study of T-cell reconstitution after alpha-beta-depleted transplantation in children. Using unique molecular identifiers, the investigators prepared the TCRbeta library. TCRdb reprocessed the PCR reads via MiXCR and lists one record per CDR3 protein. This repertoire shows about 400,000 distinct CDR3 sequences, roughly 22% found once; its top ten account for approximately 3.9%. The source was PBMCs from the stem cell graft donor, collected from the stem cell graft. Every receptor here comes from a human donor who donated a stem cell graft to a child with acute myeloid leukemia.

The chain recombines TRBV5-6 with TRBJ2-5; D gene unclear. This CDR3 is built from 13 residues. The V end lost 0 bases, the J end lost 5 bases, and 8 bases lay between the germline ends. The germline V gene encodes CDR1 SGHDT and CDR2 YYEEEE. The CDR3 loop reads CASSLVQEETQYF. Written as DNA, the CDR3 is TGTGCCAGCAGCTTGGTGCAGGAGGAGACCCAGTACTTC. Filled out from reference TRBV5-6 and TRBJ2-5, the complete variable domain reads DAGVTQSPTHLIKTRGQQVTLRCSPKSGHDTVSWYQQALGQGPQFIFQYYEEEERQRGNFPDRFSGHQFPNYSSELNVNALLLGDSALYLCASSLVQEETQYFGPGTRLLVL.

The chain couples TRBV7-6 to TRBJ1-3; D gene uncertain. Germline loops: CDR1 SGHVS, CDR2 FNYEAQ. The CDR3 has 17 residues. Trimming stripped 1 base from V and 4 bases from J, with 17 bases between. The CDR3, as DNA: TGTGCCAGCAGCTTAGAGACTTGGGTCCAAAGAGGAAACACCATATATTTT. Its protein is CASSLETWVQRGNTIYF.

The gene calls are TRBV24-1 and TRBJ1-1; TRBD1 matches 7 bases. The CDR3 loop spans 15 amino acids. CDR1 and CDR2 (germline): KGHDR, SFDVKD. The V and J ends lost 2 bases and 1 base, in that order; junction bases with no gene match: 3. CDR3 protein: CATSDSRTGNTEAFF. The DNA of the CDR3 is TGTGCCACCAGTGATTCACGGACAGGGAACACTGAAGCTTTCTTT.

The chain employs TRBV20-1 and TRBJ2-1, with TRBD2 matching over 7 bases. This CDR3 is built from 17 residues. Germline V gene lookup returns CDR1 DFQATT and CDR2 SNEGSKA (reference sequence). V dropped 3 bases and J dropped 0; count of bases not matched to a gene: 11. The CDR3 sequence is CSASTGVGLSSYNEQFF. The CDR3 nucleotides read TGCAGTGCTAGTACAGGTGTGGGACTAAGCTCCTACAATGAGCAGTTCTTC.

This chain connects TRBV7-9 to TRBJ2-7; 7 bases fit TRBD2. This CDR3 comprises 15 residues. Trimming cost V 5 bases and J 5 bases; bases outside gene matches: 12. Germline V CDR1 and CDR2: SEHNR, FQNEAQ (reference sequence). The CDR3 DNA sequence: TGTGCCAGCAGCCCCCAGGCTAGCGGTCACAACGAGCAGTACTTC. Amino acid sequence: CASSPQASGHNEQYF.

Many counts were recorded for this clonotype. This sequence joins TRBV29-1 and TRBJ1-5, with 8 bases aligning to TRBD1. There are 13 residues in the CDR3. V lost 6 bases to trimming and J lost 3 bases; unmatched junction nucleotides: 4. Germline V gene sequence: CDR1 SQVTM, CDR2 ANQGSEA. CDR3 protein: CSVSDRDNQPQHF. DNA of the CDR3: TGCAGCGTCTCGGACAGGGACAATCAGCCCCAGCATTTT.

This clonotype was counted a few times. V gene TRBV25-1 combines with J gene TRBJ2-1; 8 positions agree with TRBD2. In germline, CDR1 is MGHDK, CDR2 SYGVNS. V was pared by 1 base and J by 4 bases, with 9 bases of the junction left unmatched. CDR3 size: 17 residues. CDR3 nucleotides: TGTGCCAGCAGTGAATCGACGGGACTAGGCCCGTACAATGAGCAGTTCTTC. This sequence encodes CASSESTGLGPYNEQFF. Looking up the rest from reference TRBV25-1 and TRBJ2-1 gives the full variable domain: EADIYQTPRYLVIGTGKKITLECSQTMGHDKMYWYQQDPGMELHLIHYSYGVNSTEKGDLSSESTVSRIRTEHFPLTLESARPSHTSQYLCASSESTGLGPYNEQFFGPGTRLTVL.